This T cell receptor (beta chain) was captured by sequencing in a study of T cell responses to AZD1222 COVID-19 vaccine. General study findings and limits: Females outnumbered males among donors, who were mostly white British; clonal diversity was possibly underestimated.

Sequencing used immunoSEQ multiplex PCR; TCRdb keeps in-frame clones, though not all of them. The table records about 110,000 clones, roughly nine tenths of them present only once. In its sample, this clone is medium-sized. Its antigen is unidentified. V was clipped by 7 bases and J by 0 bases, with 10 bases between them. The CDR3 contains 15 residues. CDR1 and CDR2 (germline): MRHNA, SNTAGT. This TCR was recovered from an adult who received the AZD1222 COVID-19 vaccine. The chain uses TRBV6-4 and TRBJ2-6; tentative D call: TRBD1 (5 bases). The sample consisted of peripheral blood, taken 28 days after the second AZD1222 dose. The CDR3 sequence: CASKEDSSGANVLTF. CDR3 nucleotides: TGTGCCAGCAAGGAAGACAGCTCTGGGGCCAACGTCCTGACTTTC.